This TCR beta chain was profiled in a study of blood T cell repertoires in COVID-19. Study as a whole: PBMCs, B-cell-depleted T cells, or T cells were the source of the cDNA or gDNA that made up the material.

In assigning cohorts, the study relied on participant-reported clinical history. The authors' processing: From reference gene primer amplification, estimates of nucleated cell counts were derived. The method was immunoSEQ multiplex PCR; TCRdb's version includes in-frame clones alone and lacks a portion of them. D and trimming were read from the DNA, whereas the V and J calls and clone size are those reported in that table. The profile shows a few hundred thousand clones, 80% to 90% of them singletons. The V and J ends lost 4 bases and 0 bases respectively, with 15 bases between them. Per germline, CDR1 SQVTM and CDR2 ANQGSEA. The CDR3 has 16 residues.

The gene calls are TRBV29-1 and TRBJ1-4, with D perhaps matching TRBD1 (6 bases). Sequencing was carried out using PBMCs or T cells enriched from blood (not recorded which). The sequence was obtained from a young man who had recovered from COVID-19. Here the CDR3 DNA reads TGCAGCGTTGGGGAGACAGGACTTGCAACTAATGAAAAACTGTTTTTT. Its protein product is CSVGETGLATNEKLFF.